What follows are 10 T cell receptor beta chains derived from one specimen sequenced in a study of Graves' ophthalmopathy and Graves' hyperthyroidism. Amplified TCR beta CDR3 regions were obtained using RNA transcripts as template. Following a first-round RT-PCR that used HTBI primers, a second-round multiplex PCR was carried out. TCRdb independently ran MiXCR on the multiplex PCR reads; one entry per CDR3 protein. The table includes about 370,000 distinct CDR3 sequences, about 18% detected once. Specimen: peripheral blood. The receptors shown here come from an adult woman with stable Graves' hyperthyroidism.

Concerning this clonotype: A junction boundary mismatches the germline segment, possibly from a read error. The CDR3 loop reads CASSKGIYDRAKNIKYF. The CDR3 DNA follows: TGTGCCAGCTCGAAGGGGATTTACGACAGAGCCAAAAACATTAAGTACTTC. The genes are TRBV28 and TRBJ2-4; TRBD1 might be the D (5 bases). Looked up from germline, CDR1 is MDHEN and CDR2 is SYDVKM. The CDR3 sequence is 17 residues long.

To note about this clonotype: Mismatch with germline at one junction end may stem from a read error. The chain links TRBV12-3 or TRBV12-4 to TRBJ2-5; D is possibly TRBD1 (5 bases). The CDR3 has 14 amino acids. The CDR3 bases are TGTGTCAGCAGTTTAGCTGCAGGGCAGGAGACCCAGGACTTC. Translation gives CVSSLAAGQETQDF.

The genes are TRBV7-9 and TRBJ2-5; TRBD2 is a possible D gene (6 bases). The germline V gene encodes CDR1 SEHNR and CDR2 FQNEAQ (reference sequence). The length of the CDR3 is 16 residues. The ends were cut back, 5 bases at V and 4 bases at J, with 20 bases in the middle. The CDR3 loop reads CASSPRVAVLLETQYF. The CDR3, as DNA: TGTGCCAGCAGCCCCCGGGTAGCGGTACTACTAGAGACCCAGTACTTC.

This clonotype showed up many times. The J gene is TRBJ2-5, the V gene TRBV3-1, with 8 bases fitting TRBD2. In germline, CDR1 is LGHDT, CDR2 YNNKEL (reference sequence). Trimming removed 2 bases from V and 4 bases from J; junction bases left unmatched: 12. The CDR3 totals 17 residues. The CDR3 region has the DNA TGTGCCAGCAGCCAAAGGACTAGCTATTCTTTGGGAGAGACCCAGTACTTC. Protein sequence: CASSQRTSYSLGETQYF.

There are many counts of this clonotype. The V gene is TRBV2, the J gene TRBJ2-5; 8 bases line up with TRBD2. The CDR3 totals 18 residues. Germline CDR1 SNHLY, CDR2 FYNNEI. Trimming removed 5 bases from V and 5 bases from J; junction bases left unmatched: 19. The CDR3 reads CASSPRTSFLGVGETQYF. The DNA of the CDR3 is TGTGCCAGCAGTCCCCGGACTAGCTTTCTAGGGGTTGGTGAGACCCAGTACTTC.

The table lists this clonotype with many counts. The chain is built from TRBV27 and TRBJ2-7; unclear D gene. CDR1 and CDR2 (germline): MNHEY, SMNVEV (reference sequence). CDR3 length: 13 amino acids. V lost 3 bases, J lost 3 bases, and 9 bases lay in between. Here the CDR3 reads CASSFAYDYEQYF. CDR3 in DNA: TGTGCCAGCAGTTTTGCCTATGACTACGAGCAGTACTTC.

This clonotype has a count of ten or more. The V and J genes are TRBV28 and TRBJ1-2; 7 positions match TRBD1. The junction had 6 bases not matched to a gene; V was cut back by 7 bases and J by 1 base. There are 14 residues in the CDR3. Germline V gene data show CDR1 as MDHEN and CDR2 as SYDVKM. The CDR3 protein is CASTPTGNNYGYTF. DNA for the CDR3: TGTGCCAGCACCCCGACAGGGAATAACTATGGCTACACCTTC.

As regards this clonotype: This may stem from a read error, because a much larger clone lies one nucleotide away. Since the CDR3 does not end with the conserved phenylalanine or tryptophan, this likely comes from a read error. The chain joins TRBV4-1 to TRBJ1-1; perhaps TRBD1 as D (6 bases). CDR1 MGHRA and CDR2 YSYEKL come from the germline V gene. Trimming left V 4 bases short and J 0 bases short, with 9 bases between. There are 14 residues in the CDR3. The DNA for the CDR3 is TGCGCCAGCAGCCCGGGACATCTGAACACTGAAGCTTTCTAT. This encodes CASSPGHLNTEAFY.

This clonotype was observed a handful of times. The V and J genes are TRBV19 and TRBJ2-2, with 8 bases that match TRBD1. Trimming at V came to 5 bases and at J to 5 bases, leaving 7 bases not matched to a gene. The CDR3 extends over 15 amino acids. Germline values: CDR1 LNHDA, CDR2 SQIVND (reference sequence). The CDR3 is CASSPLQGETGELFF. The CDR3 bases are TGTGCCAGTAGTCCCCTACAGGGGGAGACCGGGGAGCTGTTTTTT.

This clonotype was seen at least ten times. The CDR3 DNA is TGCGCCAGCGAGAAGTCCCGCGGTGAGACCCAGTACTTC. Translated, it gives CASEKSRGETQYF. This sequence joins TRBV4-1 and TRBJ2-5; D gene uncertain. The CDR3 is made up of 13 amino acids. V dropped 8 bases and J dropped 5 bases, with 15 bases sitting between them. Germline CDR1 is MGHRA and CDR2 is YSYEKL.